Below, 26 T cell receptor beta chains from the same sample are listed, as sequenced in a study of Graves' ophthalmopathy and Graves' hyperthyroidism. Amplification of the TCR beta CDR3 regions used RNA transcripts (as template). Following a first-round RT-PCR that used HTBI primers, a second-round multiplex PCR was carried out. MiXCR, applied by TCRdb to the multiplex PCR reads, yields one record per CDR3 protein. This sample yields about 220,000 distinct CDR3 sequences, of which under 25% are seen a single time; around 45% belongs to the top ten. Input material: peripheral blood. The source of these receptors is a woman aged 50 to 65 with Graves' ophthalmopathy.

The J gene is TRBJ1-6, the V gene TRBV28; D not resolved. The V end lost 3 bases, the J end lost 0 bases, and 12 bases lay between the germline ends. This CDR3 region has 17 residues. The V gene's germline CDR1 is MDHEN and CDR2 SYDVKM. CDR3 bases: TGTGCCAGCAGTTTTTCTCCGACGAGCTCCTATAATTCACCCCTCCACTTT. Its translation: CASSFSPTSSYNSPLHF. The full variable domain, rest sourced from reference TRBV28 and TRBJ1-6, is DVKVTQSSRYLVKRTGEKVFLECVQDMDHENMFWYRQDPGLGLRLIYFSYDVKMKEKGDIPEGYSVSREKKERFSLILESASTNQTSMYLCASSFSPTSSYNSPLHFGNGTRLTVT.

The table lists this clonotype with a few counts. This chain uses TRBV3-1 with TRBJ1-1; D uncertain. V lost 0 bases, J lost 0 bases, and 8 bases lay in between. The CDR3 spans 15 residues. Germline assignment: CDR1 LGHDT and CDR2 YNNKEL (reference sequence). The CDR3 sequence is CASSQERAVNTEAFF. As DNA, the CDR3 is TGTGCCAGCAGCCAAGAAAGGGCGGTGAACACTGAAGCTTTCTTT.

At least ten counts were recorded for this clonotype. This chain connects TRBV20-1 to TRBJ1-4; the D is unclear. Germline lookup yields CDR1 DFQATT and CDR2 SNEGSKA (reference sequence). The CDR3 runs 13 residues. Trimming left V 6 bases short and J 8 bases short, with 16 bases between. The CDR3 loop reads CSAPGTAEEKLFF. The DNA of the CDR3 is TGCAGTGCACCGGGAACAGCGGAAGAAAAACTGTTTTTT.

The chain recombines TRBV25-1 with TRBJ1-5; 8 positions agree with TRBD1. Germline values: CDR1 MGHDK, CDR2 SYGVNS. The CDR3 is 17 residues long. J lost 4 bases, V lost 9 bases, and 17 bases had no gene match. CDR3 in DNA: TGTGCCAGGTGCAAGGCCCGTCCCCAGGGGGCTAATCAGCCCCAGCATTTT. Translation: CARCKARPQGANQPQHF.

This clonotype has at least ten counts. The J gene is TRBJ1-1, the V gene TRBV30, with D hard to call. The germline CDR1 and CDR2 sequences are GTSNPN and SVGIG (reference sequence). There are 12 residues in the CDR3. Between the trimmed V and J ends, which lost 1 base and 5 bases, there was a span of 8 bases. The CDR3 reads CAWSGTGTEAFF. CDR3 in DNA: TGTGCCTGGAGTGGGACTGGGACTGAAGCTTTCTTT.

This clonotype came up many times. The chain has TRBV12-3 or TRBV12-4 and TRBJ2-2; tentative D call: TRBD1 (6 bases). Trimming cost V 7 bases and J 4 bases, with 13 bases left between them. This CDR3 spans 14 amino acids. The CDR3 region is CASTKTGSTGELFF. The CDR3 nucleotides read TGTGCCAGCACCAAAACAGGGAGCACCGGGGAGCTGTTTTTT.

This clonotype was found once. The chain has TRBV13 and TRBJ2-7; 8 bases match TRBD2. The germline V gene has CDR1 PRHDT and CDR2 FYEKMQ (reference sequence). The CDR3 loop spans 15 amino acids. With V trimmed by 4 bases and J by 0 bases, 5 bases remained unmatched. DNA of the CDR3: TGTGCCAGCAGCTCCGGGAGCGGGAGCTCCTACGAGCAGTACTTC. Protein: CASSSGSGSSYEQYF.

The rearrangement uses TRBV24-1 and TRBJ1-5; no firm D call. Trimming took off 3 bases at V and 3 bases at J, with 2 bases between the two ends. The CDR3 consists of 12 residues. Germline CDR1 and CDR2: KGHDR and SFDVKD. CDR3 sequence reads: CATSDTNQPQHF. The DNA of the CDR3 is TGTGCCACCAGTGATACCAATCAGCCCCAGCATTTT.

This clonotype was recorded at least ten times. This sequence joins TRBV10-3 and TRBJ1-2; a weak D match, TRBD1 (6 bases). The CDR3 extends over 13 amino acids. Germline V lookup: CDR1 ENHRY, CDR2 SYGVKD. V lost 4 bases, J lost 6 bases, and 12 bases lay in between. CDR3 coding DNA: TGTGCCATCAGTGGGACAGACCGCCATGGCTACACCTTC. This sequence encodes CAISGTDRHGYTF.

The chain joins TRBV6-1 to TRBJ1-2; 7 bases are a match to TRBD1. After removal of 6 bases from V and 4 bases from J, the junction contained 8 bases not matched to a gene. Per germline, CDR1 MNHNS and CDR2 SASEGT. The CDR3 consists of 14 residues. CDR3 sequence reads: CASSRATGSYGYTF. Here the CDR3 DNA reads TGTGCCAGCAGCCGAGCGACAGGGAGCTATGGCTACACCTTC.

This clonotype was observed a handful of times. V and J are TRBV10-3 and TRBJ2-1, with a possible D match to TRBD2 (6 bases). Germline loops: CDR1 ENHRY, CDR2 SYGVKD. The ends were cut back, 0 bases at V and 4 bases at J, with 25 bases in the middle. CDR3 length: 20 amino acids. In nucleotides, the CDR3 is TGTGCCATCAGTGAGTCCGGAGGGGTGGGGCGGCTAGGGCGATACAATGAGCAGTTCTTC. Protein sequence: CAISESGGVGRLGRYNEQFF.

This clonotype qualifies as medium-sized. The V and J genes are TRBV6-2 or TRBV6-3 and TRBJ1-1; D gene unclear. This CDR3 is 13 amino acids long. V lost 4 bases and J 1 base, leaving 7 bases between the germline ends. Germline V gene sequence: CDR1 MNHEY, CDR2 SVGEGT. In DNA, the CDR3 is TGTGCCAGCAGTTCCTCAGAGAACACTGAAGCTTTCTTT. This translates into CASSSSENTEAFF.

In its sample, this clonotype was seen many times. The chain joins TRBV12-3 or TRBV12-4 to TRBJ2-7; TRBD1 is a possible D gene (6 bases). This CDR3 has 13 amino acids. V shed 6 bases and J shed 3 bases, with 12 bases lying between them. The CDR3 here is CASSFGTNYEQYF. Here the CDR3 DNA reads TGTGCCAGCAGCTTCGGGACAAACTACGAGCAGTACTTC.

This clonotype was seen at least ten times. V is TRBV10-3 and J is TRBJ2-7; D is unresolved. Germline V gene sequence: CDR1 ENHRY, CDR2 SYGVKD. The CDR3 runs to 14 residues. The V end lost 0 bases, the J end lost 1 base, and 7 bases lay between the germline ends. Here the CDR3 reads CAISESEQSYEQYF. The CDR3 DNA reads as TGTGCCATCAGTGAGTCGGAACAGTCCTACGAGCAGTACTTC.

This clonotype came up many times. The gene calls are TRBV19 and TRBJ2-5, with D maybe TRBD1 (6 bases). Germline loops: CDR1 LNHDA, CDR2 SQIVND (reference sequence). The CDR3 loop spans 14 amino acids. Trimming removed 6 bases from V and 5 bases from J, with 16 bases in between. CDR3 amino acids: CASRKTGTSETQYF. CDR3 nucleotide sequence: TGTGCCAGTAGGAAAACCGGGACATCGGAGACCCAGTACTTC.

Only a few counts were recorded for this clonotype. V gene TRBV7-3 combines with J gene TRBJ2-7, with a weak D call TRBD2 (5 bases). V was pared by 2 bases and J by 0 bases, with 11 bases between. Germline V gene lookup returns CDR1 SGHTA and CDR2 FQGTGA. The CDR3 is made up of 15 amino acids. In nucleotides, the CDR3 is TGTGCCAGCAGCTTAGCGGTAGGGAGCTCCTACGAGCAGTACTTC. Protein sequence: CASSLAVGSSYEQYF.

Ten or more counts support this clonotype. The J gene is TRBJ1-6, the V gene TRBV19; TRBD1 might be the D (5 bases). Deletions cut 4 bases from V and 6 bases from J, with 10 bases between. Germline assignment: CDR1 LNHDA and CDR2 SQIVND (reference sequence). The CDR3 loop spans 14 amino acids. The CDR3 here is CASSRDGANSPLHF. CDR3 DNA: TGTGCCAGTAGTAGGGACGGTGCTAATTCACCCCTCCACTTT.

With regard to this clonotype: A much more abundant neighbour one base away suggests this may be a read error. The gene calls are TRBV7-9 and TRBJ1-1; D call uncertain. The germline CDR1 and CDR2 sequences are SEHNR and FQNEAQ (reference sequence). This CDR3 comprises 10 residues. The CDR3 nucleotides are TGTGCCGGCAGCTTTACTGAAGCTTTCTTT. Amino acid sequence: CAGSFTEAFF.

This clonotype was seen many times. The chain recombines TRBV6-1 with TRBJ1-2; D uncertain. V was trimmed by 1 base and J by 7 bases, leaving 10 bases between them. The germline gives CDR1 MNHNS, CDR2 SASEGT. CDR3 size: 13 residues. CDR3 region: CASSEDGVPGYTF. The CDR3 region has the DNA TGTGCCAGCAGTGAAGACGGGGTTCCTGGCTACACCTTC.

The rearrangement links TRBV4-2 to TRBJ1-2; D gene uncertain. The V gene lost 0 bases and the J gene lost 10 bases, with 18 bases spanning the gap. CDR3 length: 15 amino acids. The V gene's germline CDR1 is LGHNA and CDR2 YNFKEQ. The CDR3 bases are TGTGCCAGCAGCCAAGATAAAATGAGGTTACGCGCCTACACCTTC. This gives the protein CASSQDKMRLRAYTF.

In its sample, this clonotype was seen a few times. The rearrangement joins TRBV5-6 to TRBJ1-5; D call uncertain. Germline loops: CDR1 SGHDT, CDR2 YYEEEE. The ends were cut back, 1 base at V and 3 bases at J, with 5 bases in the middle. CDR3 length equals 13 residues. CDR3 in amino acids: CASSLRDNQPQHF. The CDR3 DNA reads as TGTGCCAGCAGCTTGAGGGACAATCAGCCCCAGCATTTT.

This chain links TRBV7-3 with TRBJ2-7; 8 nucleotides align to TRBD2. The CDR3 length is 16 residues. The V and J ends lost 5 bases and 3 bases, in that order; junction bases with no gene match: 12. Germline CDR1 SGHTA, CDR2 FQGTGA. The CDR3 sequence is CASSPTGTSGGYEQYF. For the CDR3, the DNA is TGTGCCAGCAGCCCAACCGGGACTAGTGGGGGCTACGAGCAGTACTTC.

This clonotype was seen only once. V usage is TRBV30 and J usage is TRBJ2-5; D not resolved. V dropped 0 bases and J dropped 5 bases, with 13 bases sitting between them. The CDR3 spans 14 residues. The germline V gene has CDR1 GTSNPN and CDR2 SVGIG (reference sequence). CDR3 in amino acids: CAWSVPPKLETQYF. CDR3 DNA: TGTGCCTGGAGTGTACCCCCGAAGTTGGAGACCCAGTACTTC. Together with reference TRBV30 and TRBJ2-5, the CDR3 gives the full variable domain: SQTIHQWPATLVQPVGSPLSLECTVEGTSNPNLYWYRQAAGRGLQLLFYSVGIGQISSEVPQNLSASRPQDRQFILSSKKLLLSDSGFYLCAWSVPPKLETQYFGPGTRLLVL.

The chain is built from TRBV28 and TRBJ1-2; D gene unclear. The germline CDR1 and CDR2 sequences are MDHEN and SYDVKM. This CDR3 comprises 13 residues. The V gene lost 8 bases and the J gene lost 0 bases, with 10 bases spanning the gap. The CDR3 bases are TGTGCCAGCTCTGATAATCCTAACTATGGCTACACCTTC. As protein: CASSDNPNYGYTF.

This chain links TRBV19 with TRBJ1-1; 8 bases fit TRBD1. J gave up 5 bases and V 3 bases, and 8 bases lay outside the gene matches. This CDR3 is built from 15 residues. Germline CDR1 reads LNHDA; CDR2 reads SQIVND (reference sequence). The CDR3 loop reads CASSIGQGAGTEAFF. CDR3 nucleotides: TGTGCCAGTAGTATTGGGCAGGGGGCTGGAACTGAAGCTTTCTTT.

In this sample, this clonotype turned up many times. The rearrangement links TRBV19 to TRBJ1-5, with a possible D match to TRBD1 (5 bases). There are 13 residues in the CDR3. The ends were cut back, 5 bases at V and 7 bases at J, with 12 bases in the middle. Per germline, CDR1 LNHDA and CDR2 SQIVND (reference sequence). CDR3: CASSPDGGQPQHF. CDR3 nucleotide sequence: TGTGCCAGTAGTCCCGACGGGGGACAGCCCCAGCATTTT.